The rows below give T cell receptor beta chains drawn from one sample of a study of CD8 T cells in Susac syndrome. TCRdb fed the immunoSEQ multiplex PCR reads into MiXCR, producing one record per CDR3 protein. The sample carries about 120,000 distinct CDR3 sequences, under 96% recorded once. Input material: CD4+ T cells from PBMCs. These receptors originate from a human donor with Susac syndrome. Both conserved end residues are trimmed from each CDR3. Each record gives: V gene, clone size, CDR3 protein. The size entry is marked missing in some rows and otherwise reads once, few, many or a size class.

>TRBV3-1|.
ASSQPGPDSEQY
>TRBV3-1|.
ASSHTGLGSTDTQY
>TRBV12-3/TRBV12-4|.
ASSSGSRVWQY
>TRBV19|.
ASSKGTGHGYT
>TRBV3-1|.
ASSQTTSVSTGELF
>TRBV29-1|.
SGGEGYGYT
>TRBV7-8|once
ASSFFSGLQETQY
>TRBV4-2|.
ASSSGTANTGELF
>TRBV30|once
AWGTGAQPQH
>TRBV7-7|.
ASSRGQGSDTQY
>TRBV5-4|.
ASSSGNYNEQF
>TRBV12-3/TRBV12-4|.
ASSIGRYT
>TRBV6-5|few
ASSYSGRGYGYT
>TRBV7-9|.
ASSPVGGAYNEQF
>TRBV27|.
ASSRDRGYTEAF
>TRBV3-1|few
ASSQGSYNEQF
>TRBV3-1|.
ASSQGVGGPTDTQY
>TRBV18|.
ASSPEGEQF
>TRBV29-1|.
SVSSFTGNTEAF
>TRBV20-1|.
SATDLRGKTEV
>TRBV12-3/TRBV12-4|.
ASTRPTSGRALTQY
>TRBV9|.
ASSVVKGYGYT
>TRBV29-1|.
SARDGDSQETQY
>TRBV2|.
ASTLTGPTQY
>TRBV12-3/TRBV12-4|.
ASGLEGSGRAYEQF
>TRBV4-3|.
ASSQGGSSNQPQH
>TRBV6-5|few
ASSYDINYGYT
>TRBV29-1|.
SVGQLLNTEAF
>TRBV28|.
ASSRTGTGQPQH